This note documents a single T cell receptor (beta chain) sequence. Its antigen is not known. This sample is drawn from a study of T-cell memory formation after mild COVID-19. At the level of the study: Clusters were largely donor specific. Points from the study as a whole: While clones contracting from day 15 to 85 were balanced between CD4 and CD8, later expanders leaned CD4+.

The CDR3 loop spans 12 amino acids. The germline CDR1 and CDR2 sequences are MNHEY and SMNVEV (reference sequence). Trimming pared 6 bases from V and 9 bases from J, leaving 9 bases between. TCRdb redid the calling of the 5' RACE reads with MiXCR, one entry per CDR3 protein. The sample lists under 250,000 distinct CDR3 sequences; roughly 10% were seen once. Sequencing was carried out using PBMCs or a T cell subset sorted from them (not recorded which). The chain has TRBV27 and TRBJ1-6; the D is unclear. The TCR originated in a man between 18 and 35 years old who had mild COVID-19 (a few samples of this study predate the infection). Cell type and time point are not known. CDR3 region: CASSPNLSPLHF. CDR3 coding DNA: TGTGCCAGCAGCCCCAATCTTTCACCCCTCCACTTT.